This note documents a single T cell receptor beta chain sequence. Its target is not known. Primers for the PCR totalled 60 Vbeta and 13 Jbeta. Repertoires were generated with immunoSEQ multiplex PCR, while TCRdb's copy carries only in-frame clones and drops some. The table lists 210,000 or so clones, 65% to 85% of them singletons. The V and J ends lost 2 bases and 5 bases respectively, with 13 bases between them. This CDR3 is 15 amino acids long. Germline loops: CDR1 MNHEY, CDR2 SVGAGI. These data originate in a study of cytomegalovirus exposure and HLA in healthy donors. Whole-study results and caveats: It was assumed in the presence/absence analyses that sequencing depth was roughly uniform across donors. Accounts indicate the classifier identified cytomegalovirus status with strong specificity and sensitivity. Looking again later, the authors saw that most CMV-associated TCR beta chains seemed HLA-restricted.

Source material: PBMCs. The chain is built from TRBV6-5 and TRBJ2-4; D perhaps matches TRBD1 (5 bases). This clonotype originated in a boy between 2 and 10 years old in good health and CMV-seronegative. CDR3 DNA sequence: TGTGCCAGCAGTTACCTCCAGGGAATGGAAAACATTCAGTACTTC. It is translated as CASSYLQGMENIQYF.